A single sample is the source of the 16 T cell receptor beta chains below, sequenced in a study of T-cell reconstitution after alpha-beta-depleted transplantation in children. Unique molecular identifiers tagged the TCRbeta library. TCRdb reprocessed the PCR reads via MiXCR and lists one record per CDR3 protein. The sample records 200,000 to 300,000 distinct CDR3 sequences, roughly a quarter being singletons. The sequencing here drew on PBMCs, mostly from graft donor cells, taken 360 days after TCRalphabeta/CD19-depleted stem cell transplant. These receptors were obtained from a female patient aged 2-15 years who had a stem cell transplant for congenital amegakaryocytic thrombocytopenia, so the T cells may come from the graft donor.

DNA of the CDR3: TGCGCCAGCAGCCGAATGGGACAGGGGTACACTGAAGCTTTCTTT. Translating it yields CASSRMGQGYTEAFF. The V gene is TRBV5-1, the J gene TRBJ1-1, with 10 bases that match TRBD1. Germline V gene sequence: CDR1 SGHRS, CDR2 YFSETQ. V was pared by 4 bases and J by 3 bases, with 6 bases of the junction left unmatched. The CDR3 runs to 15 residues.

The chain combines TRBV7-2 with TRBJ2-5, with D maybe TRBD2 (6 bases). Germline values: CDR1 SGHTA, CDR2 FQGNSA. The CDR3 is 16 amino acids. Deletions cut 4 bases from V and 5 bases from J, with 20 bases between. The CDR3 region has the DNA TGTGCCAGCAGCTCTAGAGGGACTGGGGCCGGGGAGACCCAGTACTTC. Translation: CASSSRGTGAGETQYF.

The V and J genes are TRBV11-2 and TRBJ1-1; 9 bases are shared with TRBD1. CDR1 is SGHAT and CDR2 is FQNNGV in the germline V gene. The CDR3 runs 20 residues. The J segment lost 1 base and the V segment lost 5 bases, leaving 20 bases of the junction unmatched. CDR3 loop: CASSPSLGTGSLFGNTEAFF. CDR3 nucleotides: TGTGCCAGCAGCCCGAGCTTGGGGACAGGGTCGCTTTTCGGGAACACTGAAGCTTTCTTT.

Only a few counts were recorded for this clonotype. The chain recombines TRBV20-1 with TRBJ2-1; no clear D. The V and J ends lost 3 bases and 9 bases respectively, with 9 bases between them. The CDR3 runs 11 residues. Germline loops: CDR1 DFQATT, CDR2 SNEGSKA (reference sequence). CDR3 sequence: CSASFLGEQFF. DNA for the CDR3: TGCAGTGCTAGCTTTCTCGGTGAGCAGTTCTTC.

The chain is built from TRBV21-1 and TRBJ2-7. TRBV21-1 is classified as a pseudogene. This CDR3 comprises 10 residues. CDR3 loop: CDGLSYEQYF. CDR3 DNA sequence: TGTGATGGGCTATCCTACGAGCAGTACTTC.

V is TRBV5-6 and J is TRBJ2-3; the match to TRBD2 covers 7 bases. This CDR3 comprises 13 residues. V was pared by 10 bases and J by 3 bases, with 8 bases of the junction left unmatched. Germline CDR1 is SGHDT and CDR2 is YYEEEE. CDR3 residues: CAGEQRGTDTQYF. The CDR3 region has the DNA TGTGCCGGGGAACAGCGGGGTACAGATACGCAGTATTTT.

Only a few counts were recorded for this clonotype. The chain employs TRBV9 and TRBJ2-1; D is unresolved. Between the trimmed V and J ends, which lost 0 bases and 3 bases, there was a span of 10 bases. Germline lookup yields CDR1 SGDLS and CDR2 YYNGEE. This CDR3 has 15 residues. CDR3 nucleotide sequence: TGTGCCAGCAGCGTAGCGAATGGGAACTACAATGAGCAGTTCTTC. It specifies CASSVANGNYNEQFF.

This clonotype was counted between two and nine times. The chain combines TRBV12-3 or TRBV12-4 with TRBJ2-4, with unresolved D. Trimming removed 3 bases at V and 3 bases at J, with 9 bases between. The CDR3 has 14 amino acids. The CDR3 bases are TGTGCCAGCAGTTTTGGGCACAACAAAAACATTCAGTACTTC. Residues: CASSFGHNKNIQYF.

This clonotype was observed a handful of times. The chain has TRBV30 and TRBJ2-2, with no clear D. The ends were cut back, 0 bases at V and 4 bases at J, with 6 bases in the middle. The CDR3 covers 13 residues. CDR1 and CDR2 from the germline V gene are GTSNPN and SVGIG (reference sequence). The DNA of the CDR3 is TGTGCCTGGAGTGTAGTGTTCACCGGGGAGCTGTTTTTT. Translation gives CAWSVVFTGELFF.

The CDR3 nucleotides are TGTGCCAGCAGCAGTTACACATGCAACACTGAAGCTTTCTTT. It is translated as CASSSYTCNTEAFF. The chain recombines TRBV6-5 with TRBJ1-1; D is undetermined. The germline V and J ends were trimmed by 6 bases and 2 bases, with 13 bases remaining between them. Germline CDR1 is MNHEY and CDR2 is SVGAGI. This CDR3 has 14 amino acids.

The rearrangement joins TRBV5-1 to TRBJ2-1, with TRBD2 matching 9 bases. CDR3 length equals 14 residues. Germline V gene lookup returns CDR1 SGHRS and CDR2 YFSETQ. V shed 4 bases and J 8 bases; nucleotides not matched to a gene: 7. CDR3 sequence (DNA): TGCGCCAGCAGCCCGGGACTAGCTACGGATGAGCAGTTCTTC. It specifies CASSPGLATDEQFF.

This clonotype was seen a handful of times. This sequence joins TRBV20-1 and TRBJ2-3, with 10 positions matching TRBD2. The junction had 1 base not matched to a gene; V was cut back by 6 bases and J by 1 base. Germline V lookup: CDR1 DFQATT, CDR2 SNEGSKA (reference sequence). The CDR3 extends over 13 amino acids. The CDR3 DNA reads as TGCAGTGCCCTAGCGGGGGGCACAGATACGCAGTATTTT. Protein: CSALAGGTDTQYF.

In its sample, this clonotype was seen a few times. The gene calls are TRBV5-1 and TRBJ1-5, with 7 bases matching TRBD1. CDR1 and CDR2 (germline): SGHRS, YFSETQ. There are 14 residues in the CDR3. The trim removed 4 bases at V and 4 bases at J, leaving 5 bases unmatched. The CDR3, as DNA: TGCGCCAGCAGCCCGACAGGGACTAATCAGCCCCAGCATTTT. This encodes CASSPTGTNQPQHF. Combining the CDR3 with reference TRBV5-1 and TRBJ1-5 gives the whole variable domain KAGVTQTPRYLIKTRGQQVTLSCSPISGHRSVSWYQQTPGQGLQFLFEYFSETQRNKGNFPGRFSGRQFSNSRSEMNVSTLELGDSALYLCASSPTGTNQPQHFGDGTRLSIL.

A few counts support this clonotype. The J gene is TRBJ2-3, the V gene TRBV5-5; no definite D call. This CDR3 region has 15 residues. V lost 3 bases and J 3 bases, leaving 14 bases between the germline ends. Germline lookup yields CDR1 SGHKS and CDR2 YYEKEE (reference sequence). The CDR3, as DNA: TGTGCCAGCAGCTCCGACCCCCATCGAACAGATACGCAGTATTTT. Translation gives CASSSDPHRTDTQYF. Full variable domain (rest looked up from reference TRBV5-5 and TRBJ2-3): DAGVTQSPTHLIKTRGQQVTLRCSPISGHKSVSWYQQVLGQGPQFIFQYYEKEERGRGNFPDRFSARQFPNYSSELNVNALLLGDSALYLCASSSDPHRTDTQYFGPGTRLTVL.

The genes are TRBV7-9 and TRBJ1-1; the match to TRBD1 covers 8 bases. The CDR3 is 14 residues long. The V segment lost 6 bases and the J segment 6 bases; nucleotides outside the gene matches: 9. CDR1 SEHNR and CDR2 FQNEAQ come from the germline V gene (reference sequence). The chain's CDR3 is CASRRSQGDAEAFF. CDR3 bases: TGTGCCAGCAGACGATCACAGGGGGACGCTGAAGCTTTCTTT.

The chain combines TRBV6-2 or TRBV6-3 with TRBJ2-7, with TRBD2 identical over 12 bases. V lost 6 bases and J lost 4; bases outside the gene matches: 16. The CDR3 consists of 18 residues. CDR1 is MNHEY, CDR2 SVGEGT, per germline. This CDR3 reads CASSSRARTSGNLYEQYF. DNA for the CDR3: TGTGCCAGCAGCTCCAGGGCCCGGACTAGCGGGAATTTGTACGAGCAGTACTTC.